Listed below are T cell receptor beta chains from one sample, sequenced in a study of human thymus T cells. Here immunoSEQ multiplex PCR was the method, and the copy in TCRdb shows in-frame clones only, minus some. The table records about 78,000 clones, roughly 96% of them present only once. Sequenced sample: thymus tissue. The receptors derive from a boy in the first two years of life with a congenital heart defect but otherwise immunologically healthy. CDR3s include the opening cysteine and the closing phenylalanine or tryptophan. A D gene is named only where the DNA matches it firmly. Only part of the rows carry a size: once, few, many, or a class if the clone is expanded.

clone_size: NA; j_call: TRBJ2-5; d_call: NA; v_call: TRBV10-3; cdr3_nt: TGTGCCATCAGTGAGGAGGAGACCCAGTACTTC; cdr3_aa: CAISEEETQYF
clone_size: NA; j_call: TRBJ2-5; d_call: TRBD1; v_call: TRBV10-3; cdr3_nt: TGTGCCACCTCTCCGGGACAGGGGGTTGAGACCCAGTACTTC; cdr3_aa: CATSPGQGVETQYF
clone_size: NA; j_call: TRBJ1-1; d_call: NA; v_call: TRBV5-6; cdr3_nt: TGTGCCAGCAGCCATCCCGGGACAGAAGCTTTCTTT; cdr3_aa: CASSHPGTEAFF
clone_size: NA; j_call: TRBJ1-1; d_call: NA; v_call: TRBV5-4; cdr3_nt: TGTGCCAGCAGCTTTGACCGGGGTACTGAAGCTTTCTTT; cdr3_aa: CASSFDRGTEAFF
clone_size: NA; j_call: TRBJ2-5; d_call: NA; v_call: TRBV15; cdr3_nt: TGTGCCACCAGCAGAGACCCAGATTATCAAGAGACCCAGTACTTC; cdr3_aa: CATSRDPDYQETQYF
clone_size: once; j_call: TRBJ1-2; d_call: TRBD1; v_call: TRBV6-5; cdr3_nt: TGTGCCAGCAGTTACTACAACAGGGGGCTCTATGGCTACACCTTC; cdr3_aa: CASSYYNRGLYGYTF
clone_size: NA; j_call: TRBJ2-5; d_call: NA; v_call: TRBV27; cdr3_nt: TGTGCCAGCAGTTTCACTAGGGAAGAGACCCAGTACTTC; cdr3_aa: CASSFTREETQYF
clone_size: NA; j_call: TRBJ2-1; d_call: NA; v_call: TRBV18; cdr3_nt: TGTGCCAGCTCACGGTCTTCTTACAATGAGCAGTTCTTC; cdr3_aa: CASSRSSYNEQFF
clone_size: NA; j_call: TRBJ2-3; d_call: NA; v_call: TRBV11-1; cdr3_nt: TGTGCCAGCAGCTTACTGACAGCCACTAGCACAGATACGCAGTATTTT; cdr3_aa: CASSLLTATSTDTQYF
clone_size: NA; j_call: TRBJ2-7; d_call: NA; v_call: TRBV20-1; cdr3_nt: TGCAGTGCTACTCCCCCCTACGAGCAGTACTTC; cdr3_aa: CSATPPYEQYF
clone_size: NA; j_call: TRBJ2-7; d_call: TRBD2; v_call: TRBV18; cdr3_nt: TGTGCCAGCTCACCATGGGAACTAGCGGACGAGCAGTACTTC; cdr3_aa: CASSPWELADEQYF
clone_size: NA; j_call: TRBJ1-1; d_call: NA; v_call: TRBV5-1; cdr3_nt: TGCGCCAGCAGCTTGGGAACCGGACACCGGGCTGAAGCTTTCTTT; cdr3_aa: CASSLGTGHRAEAFF
clone_size: NA; j_call: TRBJ1-4; d_call: TRBD1; v_call: TRBV29-1; cdr3_nt: TGCAGCGTTTCCCGGTTCGGGGACAGGGAACTGTTTTTT; cdr3_aa: CSVSRFGDRELFF
clone_size: NA; j_call: TRBJ2-5; d_call: TRBD1; v_call: TRBV5-8; cdr3_nt: TGTGCCAGCAGCTCGGGGGACAGGGCGTCAGAGACCCAGTACTTC; cdr3_aa: CASSSGDRASETQYF
clone_size: NA; j_call: TRBJ1-2; d_call: NA; v_call: TRBV4-3; cdr3_nt: TGCGCCAGCAGCCAAGGGGCACAGCTCTCCTATGGCTACACCTTC; cdr3_aa: CASSQGAQLSYGYTF
clone_size: NA; j_call: TRBJ2-5; d_call: NA; v_call: TRBV15; cdr3_nt: TGTGCCACCAGCAGAAAAGATGATCCCGGATTCCAAGAGACCCAGTACTTC; cdr3_aa: CATSRKDDPGFQETQYF
clone_size: NA; j_call: TRBJ2-5; d_call: NA; v_call: TRBV7-8; cdr3_nt: TGTGCCAGCAGCCCCCCCCGGGAAGAGACCCAGTACTTC; cdr3_aa: CASSPPREETQYF
clone_size: NA; j_call: TRBJ2-1; d_call: TRBD2; v_call: TRBV4-1; cdr3_nt: TGCGCCAGCAGCCAAGCCCCCCCAGGACTAGCTTACAATGAGCAGTTCTTC; cdr3_aa: CASSQAPPGLAYNEQFF
clone_size: NA; j_call: TRBJ2-3; d_call: TRBD2; v_call: TRBV10-1; cdr3_nt: TGCGCCAGCAGTGCCGGACTAGCGGAAGGCAATACGCAGTATTTT; cdr3_aa: CASSAGLAEGNTQYF
clone_size: NA; j_call: TRBJ1-2; d_call: NA; v_call: TRBV11-2; cdr3_nt: TGTGCCAGCAGCTTAGGGGATACCGGCTACACCTTC; cdr3_aa: CASSLGDTGYTF
clone_size: NA; j_call: TRBJ2-1; d_call: NA; v_call: TRBV7-9; cdr3_nt: TGTGCCAGCAGCTTATTAGGCCCGAATCATGAGCAGTTCTTC; cdr3_aa: CASSLLGPNHEQFF
clone_size: NA; j_call: TRBJ2-1; d_call: NA; v_call: TRBV12-2; cdr3_nt: TGTGCAAGTCGCTTAGCCAGGACAGGGTATGAGCAGTTCTTC; cdr3_aa: CASRLARTGYEQFF
clone_size: NA; j_call: TRBJ2-1; d_call: TRBD2; v_call: TRBV15; cdr3_nt: TGTGCCACCAGCAGCCCAGACAGTAAGACGCCTAGCGGGCACGGCAATGAGCAGTTCTTC; cdr3_aa: CATSSPDSKTPSGHGNEQFF
clone_size: once; j_call: TRBJ1-2; d_call: NA; v_call: TRBV4-3; cdr3_nt: TGCGCCAGCAGCCAAGATGCGCCAGGGTCGTATCCCGCCTATGGCTACACCTTC; cdr3_aa: CASSQDAPGSYPAYGYTF
clone_size: NA; j_call: TRBJ1-1; d_call: NA; v_call: TRBV18; cdr3_nt: TGTGCCAGCTCACCACTCGGAGGCGGGGGAAGGAACACTGAAGCTTTCTTT; cdr3_aa: CASSPLGGGGRNTEAFF
clone_size: NA; j_call: TRBJ2-5; d_call: TRBD1; v_call: TRBV27; cdr3_nt: TGTGCCAGCAGTTTGGGCGACAGGGAGGAGACCCAGTACTTC; cdr3_aa: CASSLGDREETQYF
clone_size: NA; j_call: TRBJ2-2; d_call: NA; v_call: TRBV28; cdr3_nt: TGTGCCAGCAGTTTATTGCTCGGGGTAGCGCACACCGGGGAGCTGTTTTTT; cdr3_aa: CASSLLLGVAHTGELFF
clone_size: once; j_call: TRBJ1-3; d_call: NA; v_call: TRBV27; cdr3_nt: TGTGCCAGCAGTGCTTACCCACCCATCCCAGACAGTCCGAACACCATATATTTT; cdr3_aa: CASSAYPPIPDSPNTIYF
clone_size: NA; j_call: TRBJ2-7; d_call: TRBD2; v_call: TRBV27; cdr3_nt: TGTGCCAGCAGCCCTGGGCCCATAGCGGGAGACAACTCCTACGAGCAGTACTTC; cdr3_aa: CASSPGPIAGDNSYEQYF
clone_size: NA; j_call: TRBJ2-5; d_call: TRBD2; v_call: TRBV6-6; cdr3_nt: TGTGCCAGCAGTCATAAGCGGGAGCAAGAGACCCAGTACTTC; cdr3_aa: CASSHKREQETQYF
clone_size: NA; j_call: TRBJ2-4; d_call: TRBD1; v_call: TRBV11-2; cdr3_nt: TGTGCCAGCAGCTTAGGCGTCCTCACAGGGGGCTGGGGCATTCAGTACTTC; cdr3_aa: CASSLGVLTGGWGIQYF
clone_size: NA; j_call: TRBJ2-3; d_call: TRBD1; v_call: TRBV28; cdr3_nt: TGTGCCAGCAGTTGCCCGACAGGGGGCGCGGAAGATACGCAGTATTTT; cdr3_aa: CASSCPTGGAEDTQYF
clone_size: NA; j_call: TRBJ2-6; d_call: NA; v_call: TRBV5-6; cdr3_nt: TGTGCCAGCAGCCTACCTAGAGAAGTCTTTTCTGGGGCCAACGTCCTGACTTTC; cdr3_aa: CASSLPREVFSGANVLTF
clone_size: NA; j_call: TRBJ2-3; d_call: TRBD1; v_call: TRBV29-1; cdr3_nt: TGCAGCGTTCAGGGGGCGGATACGCAGTATTTT; cdr3_aa: CSVQGADTQYF
clone_size: NA; j_call: TRBJ1-2; d_call: TRBD1; v_call: TRBV7-2; cdr3_nt: TGTGCCAGCAGCCGCCACAACAAACGACAGGGGTTGAATGGCTACACCTTC; cdr3_aa: CASSRHNKRQGLNGYTF
clone_size: NA; j_call: TRBJ2-1; d_call: NA; v_call: TRBV18; cdr3_nt: TGTGCCAGCTCACTACCGGACTCCCTCTACAATGAGCAGTTCTTC; cdr3_aa: CASSLPDSLYNEQFF
clone_size: NA; j_call: TRBJ2-3; d_call: NA; v_call: TRBV28; cdr3_nt: TGTGCCAGCAGTTTACGGGTCAGGGTAACAGATACGCAGTATTTT; cdr3_aa: CASSLRVRVTDTQYF
clone_size: NA; j_call: TRBJ2-7; d_call: TRBD2; v_call: TRBV7-9; cdr3_nt: TGTGCCAGCAGCTCCAATAGCCCGCTAGCGGGGAGCTCCTACGAGCAGTACTTC; cdr3_aa: CASSSNSPLAGSSYEQYF
clone_size: NA; j_call: TRBJ1-2; d_call: TRBD1; v_call: TRBV12-5; cdr3_nt: TGTGCTAGTGGTTTGGCCCGAAGCTGGACAGGGCACTATGGCTACACCTTC; cdr3_aa: CASGLARSWTGHYGYTF
clone_size: NA; j_call: TRBJ2-1; d_call: NA; v_call: TRBV6-4; cdr3_nt: TGTGCCAGCAGTGTAGGGCCCCGCTCCTACAATGAGCAGTTCTTC; cdr3_aa: CASSVGPRSYNEQFF
clone_size: NA; j_call: TRBJ1-2; d_call: NA; v_call: TRBV30; cdr3_nt: TGTGCCTGGAGTGCTTCTGGGGGGAACTATGGCTACACCTTC; cdr3_aa: CAWSASGGNYGYTF
clone_size: NA; j_call: TRBJ1-2; d_call: NA; v_call: TRBV25-1; cdr3_nt: TGTGCCAGCTGGGGACCGCCTGTCTATGGCTACACCTTC; cdr3_aa: CASWGPPVYGYTF
clone_size: NA; j_call: TRBJ2-1; d_call: TRBD2; v_call: TRBV18; cdr3_nt: TGTGCCAGCTCACCACCCCTAGCGGGGGAAAACAATGAGCAGTTCTTC; cdr3_aa: CASSPPLAGENNEQFF
clone_size: NA; j_call: TRBJ1-3; d_call: NA; v_call: TRBV14; cdr3_nt: TGTGCCAGCAGCCAAGAGGGTAGAGGGCGCTCTGGAAACACCATATATTTT; cdr3_aa: CASSQEGRGRSGNTIYF
clone_size: NA; j_call: TRBJ2-3; d_call: NA; v_call: TRBV5-1; cdr3_nt: TGCGCCAGCGTCCCGGGGTTATGGGGCACAGATACGCAGTATTTT; cdr3_aa: CASVPGLWGTDTQYF
clone_size: once; j_call: TRBJ2-5; d_call: NA; v_call: TRBV5-6; cdr3_nt: TGTGCCAGCAGCCCCGACATGCTATCCCGAGGGCGGGAGACCCAGTACTTC; cdr3_aa: CASSPDMLSRGRETQYF
clone_size: once; j_call: TRBJ2-7; d_call: NA; v_call: TRBV2; cdr3_nt: TGTGCCAGCAGAGTAGGGCAGGGTGGCTCCTACGAGCAGTACTTC; cdr3_aa: CASRVGQGGSYEQYF
clone_size: NA; j_call: TRBJ2-7; d_call: NA; v_call: TRBV7-9; cdr3_nt: TGTGCCAGCAGCCCCCCACCGGGCCCCTCCTACGAGCAGTACTTC; cdr3_aa: CASSPPPGPSYEQYF
clone_size: NA; j_call: TRBJ1-5; d_call: NA; v_call: TRBV7-9; cdr3_nt: TGTGCCAGCAGCTACGGGTCATCGATAGATAGCAATCAGCCCCAGCATTTT; cdr3_aa: CASSYGSSIDSNQPQHF
clone_size: NA; j_call: TRBJ2-1; d_call: NA; v_call: TRBV19; cdr3_nt: TGTGCCAGTAGTTCACGGAGAGAGCAGTTCTTC; cdr3_aa: CASSSRREQFF
clone_size: NA; j_call: TRBJ1-6; d_call: NA; v_call: TRBV9; cdr3_nt: TGTGCCAGCAGCGTATGTCGGCGACGGAATTCACCCCTCCACTTT; cdr3_aa: CASSVCRRRNSPLHF
clone_size: NA; j_call: TRBJ2-1; d_call: TRBD2; v_call: TRBV10-3; cdr3_nt: TGTGCCACGGAGCGGGATATAGCGGGAGAGCAGTTCTTC; cdr3_aa: CATERDIAGEQFF
clone_size: NA; j_call: TRBJ2-7; d_call: NA; v_call: TRBV27; cdr3_nt: TGTGCCAGCAGTTCCGAGGGGGGTAACTCCTACGAGCAGTACTTC; cdr3_aa: CASSSEGGNSYEQYF